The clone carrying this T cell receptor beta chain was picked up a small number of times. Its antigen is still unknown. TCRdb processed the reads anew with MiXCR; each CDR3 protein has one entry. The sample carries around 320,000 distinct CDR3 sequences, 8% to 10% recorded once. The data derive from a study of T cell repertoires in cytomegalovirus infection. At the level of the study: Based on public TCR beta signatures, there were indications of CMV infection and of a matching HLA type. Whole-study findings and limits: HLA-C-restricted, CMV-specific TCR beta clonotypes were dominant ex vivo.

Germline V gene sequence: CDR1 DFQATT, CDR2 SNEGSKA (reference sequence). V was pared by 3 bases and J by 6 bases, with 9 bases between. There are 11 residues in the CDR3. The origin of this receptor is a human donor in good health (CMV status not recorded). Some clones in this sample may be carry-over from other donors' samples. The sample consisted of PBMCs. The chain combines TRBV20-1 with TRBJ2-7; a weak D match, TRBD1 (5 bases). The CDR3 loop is CSARGQSEQYF. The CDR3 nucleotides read TGCAGTGCTAGGGGGCAGAGCGAGCAGTACTTC.